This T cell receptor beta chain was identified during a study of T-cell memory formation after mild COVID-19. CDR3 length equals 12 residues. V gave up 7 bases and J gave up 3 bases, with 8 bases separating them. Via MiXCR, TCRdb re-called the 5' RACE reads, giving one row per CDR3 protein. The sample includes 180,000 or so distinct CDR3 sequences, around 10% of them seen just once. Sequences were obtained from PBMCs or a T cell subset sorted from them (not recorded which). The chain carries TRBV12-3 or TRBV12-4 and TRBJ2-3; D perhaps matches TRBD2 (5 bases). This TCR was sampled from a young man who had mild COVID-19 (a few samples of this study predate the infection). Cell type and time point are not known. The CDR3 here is CASMGGTDTQYF. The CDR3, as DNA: TGTGCCAGCATGGGCGGGACAGATACGCAGTATTTT.